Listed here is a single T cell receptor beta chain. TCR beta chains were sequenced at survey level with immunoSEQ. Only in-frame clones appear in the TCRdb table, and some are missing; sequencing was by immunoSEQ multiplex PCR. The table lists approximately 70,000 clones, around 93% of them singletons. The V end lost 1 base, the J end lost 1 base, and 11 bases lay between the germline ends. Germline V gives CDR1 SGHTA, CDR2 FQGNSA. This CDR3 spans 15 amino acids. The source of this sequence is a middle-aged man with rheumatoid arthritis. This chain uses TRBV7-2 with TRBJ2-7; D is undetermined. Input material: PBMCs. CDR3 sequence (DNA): TGTGCCAGCAGCTTAGGGGGTCAGGTTTCCTACGAGCAGTACTTC. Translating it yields CASSLGGQVSYEQYF.